Below, one T cell receptor beta chain is given with its context. This sample is drawn from a study of blood T cell repertoires in COVID-19. The repertoire was sequenced with immunoSEQ multiplex PCR; TCRdb's copy has only in-frame clones and lacks some. The sample lists approximately 330,000 clones; around 89% were seen once. The CDR3 covers 14 residues. In germline, CDR1 is KGHDR, CDR2 SFDVKD. V was clipped by 5 bases and J by 5 bases, with 15 bases between them. The rearrangement links TRBV24-1 to TRBJ2-7; the D gene is possibly TRBD1 (6 bases). This TCR was recovered from a woman between 50 and 59 years old with active or convalescent COVID-19. Material: peripheral blood. The CDR3 DNA reads TGTGCCACCAGTGCCGCGGGCAGGGGAAACGAGCAGTACTTC. It specifies CATSAAGRGNEQYF.